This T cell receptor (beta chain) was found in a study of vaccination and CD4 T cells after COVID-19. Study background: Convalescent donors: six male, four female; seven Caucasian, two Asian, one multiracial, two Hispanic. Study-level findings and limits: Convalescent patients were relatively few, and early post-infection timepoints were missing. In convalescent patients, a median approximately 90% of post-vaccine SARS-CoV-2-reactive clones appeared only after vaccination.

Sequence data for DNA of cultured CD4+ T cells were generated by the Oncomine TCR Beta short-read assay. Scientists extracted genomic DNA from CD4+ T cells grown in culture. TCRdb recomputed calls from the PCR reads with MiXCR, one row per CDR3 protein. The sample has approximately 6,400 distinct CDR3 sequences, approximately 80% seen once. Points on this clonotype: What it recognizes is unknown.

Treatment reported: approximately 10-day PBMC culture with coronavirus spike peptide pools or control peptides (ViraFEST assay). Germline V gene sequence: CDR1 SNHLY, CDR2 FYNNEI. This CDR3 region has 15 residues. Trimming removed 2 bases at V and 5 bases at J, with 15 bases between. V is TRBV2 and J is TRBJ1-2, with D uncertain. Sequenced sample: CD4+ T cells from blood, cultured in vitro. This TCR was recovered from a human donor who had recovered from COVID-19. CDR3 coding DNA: TGTGCCAGCAGTGAACGGCAGGCCTATACATATGGCTACACCTTC. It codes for CASSERQAYTYGYTF.